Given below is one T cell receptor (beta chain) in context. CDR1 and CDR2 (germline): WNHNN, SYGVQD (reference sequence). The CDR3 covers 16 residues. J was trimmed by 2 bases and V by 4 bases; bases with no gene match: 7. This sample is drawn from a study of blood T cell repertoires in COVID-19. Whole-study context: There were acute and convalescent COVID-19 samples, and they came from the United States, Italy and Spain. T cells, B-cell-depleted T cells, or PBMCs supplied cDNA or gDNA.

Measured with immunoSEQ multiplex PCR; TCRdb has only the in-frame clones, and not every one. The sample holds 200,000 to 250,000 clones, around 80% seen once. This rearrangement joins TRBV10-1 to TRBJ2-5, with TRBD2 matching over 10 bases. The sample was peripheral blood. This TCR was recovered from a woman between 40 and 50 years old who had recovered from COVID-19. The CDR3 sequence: CASSVGLAGAQETQYF. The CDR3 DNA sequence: TGCGCCAGCAGTGTCGGGCTAGCGGGAGCTCAAGAGACCCAGTACTTC.